The 17 T cell receptor beta chains presented below share a single source sample, sequenced in a study of control samples from healthy donors and cancer patients. The repertoire was sequenced with immunoSEQ multiplex PCR; TCRdb's copy has only in-frame clones and lacks some. Here the sample spans around 94,000 clones, 80% to 95% being singletons. Input material: blood. These receptors all stem from a woman aged 25 to 39 in good health.

V usage is TRBV5-1 and J usage is TRBJ2-1, with D hard to call. V was cut by 4 bases and J by 5 bases, with 22 bases left in between. This CDR3 contains 17 residues. Germline V gene lookup returns CDR1 SGHRS and CDR2 YFSETQ. CDR3 bases: TGCGCCAGCAGCCCCAGTCCGAGGTTGCGCTCTGACAATGAGCAGTTCTTC. It encodes CASSPSPRLRSDNEQFF.

V gene TRBV24-1 combines with J gene TRBJ1-5; no firm D call. Germline loops: CDR1 KGHDR, CDR2 SFDVKD. The CDR3 extends over 16 amino acids. V was clipped by 4 bases and J by 5 bases, with 17 bases between them. The CDR3 coding sequence is TGTGCCACCAGTGAAACTACTACTTGGAGCGATCAGCCCCAGCATTTT. The encoded protein is CATSETTTWSDQPQHF.

Comment on this clone: Other DNA sequences in this specimen translate into the identical CDR3. The V and J genes are TRBV9 and TRBJ2-3, with 9 bases matching TRBD2. Germline V gene sequence: CDR1 SGDLS, CDR2 YYNGEE. The junction had 1 base not matched to a gene; V was cut back by 1 base and J by 1 base. CDR3 length equals 15 residues. The CDR3: CASSVWTSGTDTQYF. The CDR3 bases are TGTGCCAGCAGCGTATGGACTAGCGGCACAGATACGCAGTATTTT.

The rearrangement joins TRBV7-2 to TRBJ2-1; 10 bases fit TRBD2. Trimming removed 2 bases from V and 6 bases from J; junction bases left unmatched: 7. Germline V gene data show CDR1 as SGHTA and CDR2 as FQGNSA. The CDR3 consists of 16 residues. The CDR3 bases are TGTGCCAGCAGCTTAACAGCGGGGGGGCTTCTCAATGAGCAGTTCTTC. This sequence encodes CASSLTAGGLLNEQFF. Filled out from reference TRBV7-2 and TRBJ2-1, the complete variable domain reads GAGVSQSPSNKVTEKGKDVELRCDPISGHTALYWYRQSLGQGLEFLIYFQGNSAPDKSGLPSDRFSAERTGGSVSTLTIQRTQQEDSAVYLCASSLTAGGLLNEQFFGPGTRLTVL.

This clone was picked up one time. This chain connects TRBV27 to TRBJ2-3, with D tentatively TRBD2 (6 bases). This CDR3 is built from 16 residues. Trimming cost V 6 bases and J 6 bases, with 22 bases left between them. CDR1 and CDR2 from the germline V gene are MNHEY and SMNVEV (reference sequence). Here the CDR3 reads CASSLSPRGPGDTQYF. The CDR3 DNA is TGTGCCAGCAGCCTTTCCCCGCGGGGCCCAGGTGATACGCAGTATTTT.

The sample holds one count of this clone. This chain's CDR3 is CASSQGIIGLGTGELFF. Written as DNA, the CDR3 is TGTGCCAGCAGCCAAGGAATCATCGGGTTGGGCACCGGGGAGCTGTTTTTT. V and J are TRBV14 and TRBJ2-2; D call uncertain. Trimming shortened V by 1 base and J by 4 bases, and 16 bases separated the two germline ends. The CDR3 covers 17 residues. Germline CDR1 reads SGHDN; CDR2 reads FVKESK.

The chain carries TRBV7-9 and TRBJ2-5, with TRBD2 as a possible D gene (5 bases). The CDR3 length is 16 residues. Germline V lookup: CDR1 SEHNR, CDR2 FQNEAQ (reference sequence). Trimming took 3 bases from V and 1 from J, leaving 15 bases between them. DNA of the CDR3: TGTGCCAGCAGCTTTGAGGAAAGCGGCCCCCAAGAGACCCAGTACTTC. It translates to CASSFEESGPQETQYF.

The DNA of the CDR3 is TGTGCCAGCAGCGGACGGTATAATTCACCCCTCCACTTT. It yields the protein CASSGRYNSPLHF. The genes are TRBV28 and TRBJ1-6; D is undetermined. Trimming stripped 6 bases from V and 4 bases from J, with 7 bases between. The CDR3 spans 13 residues. Germline V gives CDR1 MDHEN, CDR2 SYDVKM.

V usage is TRBV28 and J usage is TRBJ1-1; D remains ambiguous. This CDR3 region has 14 residues. Germline CDR1 reads MDHEN; CDR2 reads SYDVKM. V was shortened by 2 bases and J by 0 bases, with 7 bases between the two germline ends. CDR3 in DNA: TGTGCCAGCAGTTTAAGGACGGTGAACACTGAAGCTTTCTTT. Translating it yields CASSLRTVNTEAFF. Together with reference TRBV28 and TRBJ1-1, the CDR3 gives the full variable domain: DVKVTQSSRYLVKRTGEKVFLECVQDMDHENMFWYRQDPGLGLRLIYFSYDVKMKEKGDIPEGYSVSREKKERFSLILESASTNQTSMYLCASSLRTVNTEAFFGQGTRLTVV.

The J gene is TRBJ2-3, the V gene TRBV5-4; D is possibly TRBD1 or TRBD2 (5 bases each). With 6 bases removed from V and 1 base from J, the gap between germline ends came to 12 bases. The CDR3 runs 14 residues. CDR1 is SGHNT, CDR2 YYREEE, per germline (reference sequence). CDR3 DNA sequence: TGTGCCAGCACTCTGATGGGGGGCACAGATACGCAGTATTTT. The encoded protein is CASTLMGGTDTQYF. The full variable domain, completed using reference TRBV5-4 and TRBJ2-3, is ETGVTQSPTHLIKTRGQQVTLRCSSQSGHNTVSWYQQALGQGPQFIFQYYREEENGRGNFPPRFSGLQFPNYSSELNVNALELDDSALYLCASTLMGGTDTQYFGPGTRLTVL.

The CDR3 nucleotides are TGTGCCAGCTTGGGGGGTAGCACAGATACGCAGTATTTT. It encodes CASLGGSTDTQYF. The genes are TRBV6-5 and TRBJ2-3, with D possibly TRBD2 on 6 matching bases. With 8 bases removed from V and 0 bases from J, the gap between germline ends came to 9 bases. Germline lookup yields CDR1 MNHEY and CDR2 SVGAGI. CDR3 length: 13 residues.

The gene calls are TRBV19 and TRBJ1-1; D is unclear. Germline CDR1 reads LNHDA; CDR2 reads SQIVND (reference sequence). The V end lost 1 base, the J end lost 2 bases, and 8 bases lay between the germline ends. CDR3 length equals 14 residues. The chain's CDR3 is CASSIVSPNTEAFF. The CDR3 DNA sequence: TGTGCCAGTAGTATAGTATCCCCTAACACTGAAGCTTTCTTT.

The CDR3 DNA is TGTGCCAGCAGGACTCTATTAAGCTCCTACAATGAGCAGTTCTTC. Protein: CASRTLLSSYNEQFF. V gene TRBV7-9 combines with J gene TRBJ2-1, with D unresolved. Trimming removed 6 bases at V and 0 bases at J, with 12 bases between. Germline CDR1 reads SEHNR; CDR2 reads FQNEAQ (reference sequence). The CDR3 has 15 residues. The full variable domain, its missing parts supplied by reference TRBV7-9 and TRBJ2-1, is DTGVSQNPRHKITKRGQNVTFRCDPISEHNRLYWYRQTLGQGPEFLTYFQNEAQLEKSRLLSDRFSAERPKGSFSTLEIQRTEQGDSAMYLCASRTLLSSYNEQFFGPGTRLTVL.

The V gene is TRBV3-1 (or the pseudogene TRBV3-2), the J gene TRBJ1-1, with TRBD1 identical over 7 bases. Losses at the gene ends were 0 bases for V and 13 bases for J; bases not matched to a gene: 11. The CDR3 runs to 14 residues. Germline loops: CDR1 LGHDT, CDR2 YNNKEL (reference sequence). CDR3 in DNA: TGTGCCAGCAGCCAAGATCTGACAGGGCGTTATGTTTTCTTT. Residues: CASSQDLTGRYVFF.

This sequence joins TRBV28 and TRBJ1-5; 9 bases align to TRBD1. CDR1 is MDHEN, CDR2 SYDVKM, per germline. V shed 2 bases, J shed 5 bases, and the junction held 10 bases outside the gene matches. The CDR3 length is 17 residues. The CDR3 nucleotides read TGTGCCAGCAGTTTAAGTTTGGTCCGGGACAGGGATCAGCCCCAGCATTTT. Its protein is CASSLSLVRDRDQPQHF.

The chain employs TRBV3-1 (or the pseudogene TRBV3-2) and TRBJ2-1; D is ambiguous. Per germline, CDR1 LGHDT and CDR2 YNNKEL (reference sequence). The CDR3 totals 15 residues. V lost 4 bases, J lost 5 bases, and 15 bases lay in between. The CDR3 DNA reads as TGTGCCAGCAGCCCTGGCCCCCAGAACCACAATGAGCAGTTCTTC. This sequence encodes CASSPGPQNHNEQFF.

V usage is TRBV18 and J usage is TRBJ1-2; D is unresolved. The CDR3 totals 13 residues. The germline V gene encodes CDR1 KGHSH and CDR2 LQKENI. Trimming removed 2 bases from V and 8 bases from J, with 12 bases in between. CDR3 residues: CASSPASLGGYTF. The DNA of the CDR3 is TGTGCCAGCTCACCAGCCAGCCTGGGAGGCTACACCTTC.